This T cell receptor beta chain was documented in a study of CD8 T cells in ankylosing spondylitis. This clonotype has ten or more counts. TCRdb itself ran the 5' RACE reads through MiXCR, one entry per CDR3 protein. Among 220,000 or so distinct CDR3 sequences, over 9.5% were seen once, and the ten largest hold under 25%. This sequence originates from a male donor with ankylosing spondylitis or in good health (not recorded which). Sequenced input: blood, either unsorted or a sorted T cell fraction (not recorded which).

Here the CDR3 DNA reads TGTGCCAGCTCACCCACACTAGCGGGGGGGCGGTACGAGCAGTACTTC. It is translated as CASSPTLAGGRYEQYF. This chain connects TRBV18 to TRBJ2-7; TRBD2 aligns across 13 bases. Per germline, CDR1 KGHSH and CDR2 LQKENI. The CDR3 sequence is 16 residues long. The trim removed 3 bases at V and 4 bases at J, leaving 6 bases unmatched. The full variable domain, in which reference TRBV18 and TRBJ2-7 provide the parts outside the CDR3, is NAGVMQNPRHLVRRRGQEARLRCSPMKGHSHVYWYRQLPEEGLKFMVYLQKENIIDESGMPKERFSAEFPKEGPSILRIQQVVRGDSAAYFCASSPTLAGGRYEQYFGPGTRLTVT.